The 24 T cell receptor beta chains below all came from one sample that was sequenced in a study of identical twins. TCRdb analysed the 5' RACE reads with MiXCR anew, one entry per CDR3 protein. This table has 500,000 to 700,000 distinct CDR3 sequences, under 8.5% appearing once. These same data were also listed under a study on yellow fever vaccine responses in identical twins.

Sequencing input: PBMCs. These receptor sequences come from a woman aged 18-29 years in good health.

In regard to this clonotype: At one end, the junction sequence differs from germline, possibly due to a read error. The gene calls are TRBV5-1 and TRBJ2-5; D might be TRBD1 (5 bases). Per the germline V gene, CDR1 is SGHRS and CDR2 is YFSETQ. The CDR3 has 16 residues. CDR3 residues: CASSLISYGHQETQYF. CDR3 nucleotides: TGCGCCAGCAGCTTGATCTCATATGGACACCAGGAGACCCAGTACTTC.

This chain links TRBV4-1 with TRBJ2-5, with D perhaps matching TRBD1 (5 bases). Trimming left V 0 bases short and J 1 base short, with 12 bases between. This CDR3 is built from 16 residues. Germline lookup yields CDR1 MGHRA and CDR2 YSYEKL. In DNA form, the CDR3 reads TGCGCCAGCAGCCAAGAAATAGGGGCAGTCCAAGAGACCCAGTACTTC. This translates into CASSQEIGAVQETQYF.

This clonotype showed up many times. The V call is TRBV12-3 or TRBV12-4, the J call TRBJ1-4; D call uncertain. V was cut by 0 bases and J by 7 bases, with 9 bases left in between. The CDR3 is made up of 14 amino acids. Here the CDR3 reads CASSLAGLREKLFF. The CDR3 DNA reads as TGTGCCAGCAGTTTAGCCGGCTTGCGTGAAAAACTGTTTTTT.

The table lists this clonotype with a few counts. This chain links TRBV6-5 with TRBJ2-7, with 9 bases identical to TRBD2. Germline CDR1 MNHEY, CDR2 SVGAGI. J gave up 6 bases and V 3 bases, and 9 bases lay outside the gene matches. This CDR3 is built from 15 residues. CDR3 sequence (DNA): TGTGCCAGCAGTTATGGAACTAGCGGGTCCGGCGAGCAGTACTTC. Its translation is CASSYGTSGSGEQYF.

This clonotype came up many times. CDR3 bases: TGTGCCAGCAGTAACCCGACCTTACAGGGGAGGGCTCAGCCCCAGCATTTT. The encoded protein is CASSNPTLQGRAQPQHF. The chain uses TRBV12-3 or TRBV12-4 and TRBJ1-5, with 7 bases lining up with TRBD1. V shed 5 bases and J 6 bases; nucleotides not matched to a gene: 16. The CDR3 length is 17 residues.

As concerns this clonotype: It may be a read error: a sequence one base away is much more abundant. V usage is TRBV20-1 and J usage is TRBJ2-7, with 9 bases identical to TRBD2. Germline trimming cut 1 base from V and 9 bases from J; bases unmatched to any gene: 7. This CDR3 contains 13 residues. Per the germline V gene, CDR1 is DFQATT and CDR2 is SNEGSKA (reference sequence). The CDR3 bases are TGCAGTGCTAGAGCGGCTAGCGGGAACGGGCAGTACTTC. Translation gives CSARAASGNGQYF.

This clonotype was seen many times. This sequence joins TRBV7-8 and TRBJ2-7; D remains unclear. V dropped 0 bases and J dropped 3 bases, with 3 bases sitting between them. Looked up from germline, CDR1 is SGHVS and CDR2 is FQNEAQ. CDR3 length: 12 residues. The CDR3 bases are TGTGCCAGCAGCTTAGCGAACTACGAGCAGTACGTC. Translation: CASSLANYEQYV.

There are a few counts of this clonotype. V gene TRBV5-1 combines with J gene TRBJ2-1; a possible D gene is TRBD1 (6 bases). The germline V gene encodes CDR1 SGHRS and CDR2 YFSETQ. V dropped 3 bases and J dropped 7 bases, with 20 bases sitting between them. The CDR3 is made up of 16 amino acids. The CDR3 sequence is CASSSAQGLGGNEQFF. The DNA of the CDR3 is TGCGCCAGCAGCTCTGCACAGGGCCTAGGGGGAAATGAGCAGTTCTTC.

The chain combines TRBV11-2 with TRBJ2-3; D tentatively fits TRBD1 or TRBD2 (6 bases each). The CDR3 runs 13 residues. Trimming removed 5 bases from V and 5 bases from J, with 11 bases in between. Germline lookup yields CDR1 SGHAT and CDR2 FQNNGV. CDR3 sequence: CASSRGAVDTQYF. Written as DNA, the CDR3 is TGTGCCAGCAGCAGGGGGGCCGTAGATACGCAGTATTTT. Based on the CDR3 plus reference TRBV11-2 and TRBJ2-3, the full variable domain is EAGVAQSPRYKIIEKRQSVAFWCNPISGHATLYWYQQILGQGPKLLIQFQNNGVVDDSQLPKDRFSAERLKGVDSTLKIQPAKLEDSAVYLCASSRGAVDTQYFGPGTRLTVL.

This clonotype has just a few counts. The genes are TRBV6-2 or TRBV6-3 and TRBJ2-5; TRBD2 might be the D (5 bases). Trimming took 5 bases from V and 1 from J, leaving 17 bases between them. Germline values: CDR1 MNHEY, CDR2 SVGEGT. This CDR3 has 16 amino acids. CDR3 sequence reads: CASSQSGVPLQETQYF. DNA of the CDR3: TGTGCCAGCAGTCAGAGCGGTGTACCGCTCCAAGAGACCCAGTACTTC.

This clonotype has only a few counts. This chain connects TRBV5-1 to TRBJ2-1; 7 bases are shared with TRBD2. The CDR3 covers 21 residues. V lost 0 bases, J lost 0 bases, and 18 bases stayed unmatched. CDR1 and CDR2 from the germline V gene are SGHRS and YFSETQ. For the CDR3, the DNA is TGCGCCAGCAGCTTGGCGATCCGGGGTCAGGTAGCGGGTAGCTCCTACAATGAGCAGTTCTTC. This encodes CASSLAIRGQVAGSSYNEQFF.

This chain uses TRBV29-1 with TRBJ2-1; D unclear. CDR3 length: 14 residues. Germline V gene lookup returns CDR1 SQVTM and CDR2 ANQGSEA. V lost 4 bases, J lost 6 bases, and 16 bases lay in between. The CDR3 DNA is TGCAGCGTTGGCCCCCTCCAATTTACCAATGAGCAGTTCTTC. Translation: CSVGPLQFTNEQFF.

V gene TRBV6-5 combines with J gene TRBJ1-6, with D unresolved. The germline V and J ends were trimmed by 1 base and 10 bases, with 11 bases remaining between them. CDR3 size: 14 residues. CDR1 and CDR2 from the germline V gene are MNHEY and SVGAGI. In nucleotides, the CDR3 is TGTGCCAGCAGTTACTATACATCGGGGTCACCCCTCCACTTT. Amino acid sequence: CASSYYTSGSPLHF.

CDR3 amino acids: CASSIPRERGGTDTQYF. CDR3 bases: TGTGCCAGCAGCATTCCACGTGAAAGAGGGGGCACAGATACGCAGTATTTT. This chain links TRBV7-9 with TRBJ2-3; D assignment may be TRBD1 or TRBD2 (5 bases each). Trimming took 5 bases from V and 1 from J, leaving 19 bases between them. This CDR3 has 17 residues. Germline-derived CDR1 and CDR2 are SEHNR and FQNEAQ (reference sequence).

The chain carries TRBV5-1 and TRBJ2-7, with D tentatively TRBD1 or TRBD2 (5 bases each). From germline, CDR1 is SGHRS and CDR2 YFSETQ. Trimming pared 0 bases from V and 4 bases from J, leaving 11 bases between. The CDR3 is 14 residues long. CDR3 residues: CASSLGDAQYEQYV. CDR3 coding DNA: TGCGCCAGCAGCTTGGGGGACGCCCAATACGAGCAGTACGTC.

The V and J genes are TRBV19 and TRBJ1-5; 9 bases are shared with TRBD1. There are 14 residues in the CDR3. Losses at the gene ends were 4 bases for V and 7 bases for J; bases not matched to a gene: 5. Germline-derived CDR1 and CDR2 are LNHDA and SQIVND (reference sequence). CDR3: CASSTGTGYQPQHF. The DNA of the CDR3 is TGTGCCAGTAGTACCGGGACAGGGTACCAGCCCCAGCATTTT.

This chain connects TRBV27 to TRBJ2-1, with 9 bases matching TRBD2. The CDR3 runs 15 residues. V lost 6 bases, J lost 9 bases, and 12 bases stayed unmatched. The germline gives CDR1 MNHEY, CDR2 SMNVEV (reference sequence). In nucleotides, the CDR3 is TGTGCCAGCAGGCACGAGCGGGGGGACCTCCGTGAGCAGTTCTTC. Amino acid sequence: CASRHERGDLREQFF.

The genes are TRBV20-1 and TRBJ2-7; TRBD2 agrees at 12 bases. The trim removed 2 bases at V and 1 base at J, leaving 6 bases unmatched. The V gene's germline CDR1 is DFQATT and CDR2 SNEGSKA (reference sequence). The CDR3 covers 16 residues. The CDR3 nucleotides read TGCAGTGCTAGAACCCCGACTAGCGGGAGTTCCTACGAGCAGTACTTC. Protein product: CSARTPTSGSSYEQYF.

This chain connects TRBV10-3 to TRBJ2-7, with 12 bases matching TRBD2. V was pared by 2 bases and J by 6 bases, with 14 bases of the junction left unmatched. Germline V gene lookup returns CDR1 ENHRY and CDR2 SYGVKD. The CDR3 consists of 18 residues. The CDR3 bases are TGTGCCATCAGTGAGGGGGTTGGACTAGCGGGGCTGCCGGTCGAGCAGTACGTC. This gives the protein CAISEGVGLAGLPVEQYV.

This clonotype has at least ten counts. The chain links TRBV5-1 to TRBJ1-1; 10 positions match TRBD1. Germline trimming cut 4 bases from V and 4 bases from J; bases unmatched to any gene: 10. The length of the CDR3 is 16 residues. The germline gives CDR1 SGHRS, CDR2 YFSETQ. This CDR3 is CASSPGTGAPGTEAFF. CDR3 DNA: TGCGCCAGCAGCCCAGGGACAGGGGCTCCGGGCACTGAAGCTTTCTTT.

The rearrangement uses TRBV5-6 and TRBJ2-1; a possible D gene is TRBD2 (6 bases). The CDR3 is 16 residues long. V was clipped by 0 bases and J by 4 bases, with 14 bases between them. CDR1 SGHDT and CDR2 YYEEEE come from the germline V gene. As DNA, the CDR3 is TGTGCCAGCAGCTTGGCCGGATCGGGGGAGTACAATGAGCAGTTCTTC. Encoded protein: CASSLAGSGEYNEQFF.

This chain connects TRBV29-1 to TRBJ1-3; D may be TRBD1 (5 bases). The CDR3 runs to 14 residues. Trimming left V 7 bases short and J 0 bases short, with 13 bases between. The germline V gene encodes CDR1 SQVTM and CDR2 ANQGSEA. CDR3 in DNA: TGCAGCGCTGACACAGGAGCCTCTGGAAACACCATATATTTT. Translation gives CSADTGASGNTIYF.

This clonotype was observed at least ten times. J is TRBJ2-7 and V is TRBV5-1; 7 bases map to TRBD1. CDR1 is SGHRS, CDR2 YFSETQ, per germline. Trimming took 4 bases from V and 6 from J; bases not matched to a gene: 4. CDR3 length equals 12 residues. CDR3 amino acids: CASSPGGSEQYF. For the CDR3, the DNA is TGCGCCAGCAGCCCAGGGGGAAGCGAGCAGTACTTC.

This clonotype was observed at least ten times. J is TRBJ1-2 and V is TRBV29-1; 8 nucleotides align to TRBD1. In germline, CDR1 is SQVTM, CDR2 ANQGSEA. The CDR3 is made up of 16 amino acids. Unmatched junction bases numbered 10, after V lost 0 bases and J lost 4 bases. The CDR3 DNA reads TGCAGCGTTGAAGATCGGACAGGGCCTTACCCCTATGGCTACACCTTC. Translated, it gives CSVEDRTGPYPYGYTF.